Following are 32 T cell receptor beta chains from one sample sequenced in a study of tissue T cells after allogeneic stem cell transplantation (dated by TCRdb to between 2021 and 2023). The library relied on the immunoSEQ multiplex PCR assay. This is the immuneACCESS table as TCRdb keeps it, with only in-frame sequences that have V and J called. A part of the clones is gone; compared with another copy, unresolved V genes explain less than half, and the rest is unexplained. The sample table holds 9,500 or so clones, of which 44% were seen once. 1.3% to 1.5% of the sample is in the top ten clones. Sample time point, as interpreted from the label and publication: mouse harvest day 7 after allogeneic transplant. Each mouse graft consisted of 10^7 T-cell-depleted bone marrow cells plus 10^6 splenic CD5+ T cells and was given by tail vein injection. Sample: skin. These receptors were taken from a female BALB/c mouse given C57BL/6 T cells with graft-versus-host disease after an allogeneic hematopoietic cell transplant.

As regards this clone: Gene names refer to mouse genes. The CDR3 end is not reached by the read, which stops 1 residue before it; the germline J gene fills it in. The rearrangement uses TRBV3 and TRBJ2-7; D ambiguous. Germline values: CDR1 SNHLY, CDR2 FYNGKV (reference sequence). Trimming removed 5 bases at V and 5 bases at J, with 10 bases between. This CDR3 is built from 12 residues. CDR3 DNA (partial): TGTGCCAGCAGCCAAGGGAGGGATGAACAGTAC. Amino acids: CASSQGRDEQY. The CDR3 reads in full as CASSQGRDEQYF. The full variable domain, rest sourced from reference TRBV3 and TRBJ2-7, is GPKVLQIPSHQIIDMGQMVTLNCDPVSNHLYFYWYKQILGQQMEFLVNFYNGKVMEKSKLFKDQFSVERPDGSYFTLKIQPTALEDSAVYFCASSQGRDEQYFGPGTRLTVL.

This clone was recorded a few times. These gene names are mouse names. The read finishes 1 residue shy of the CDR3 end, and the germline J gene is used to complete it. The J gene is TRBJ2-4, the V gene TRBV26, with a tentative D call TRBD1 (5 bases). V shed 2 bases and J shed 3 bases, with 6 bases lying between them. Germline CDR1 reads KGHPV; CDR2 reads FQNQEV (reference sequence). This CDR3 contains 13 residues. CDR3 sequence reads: CASSLRGQNTLYF. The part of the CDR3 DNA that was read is TGTGCCAGCAGTCTGAGGGGACAAAACACCTTGTAC.

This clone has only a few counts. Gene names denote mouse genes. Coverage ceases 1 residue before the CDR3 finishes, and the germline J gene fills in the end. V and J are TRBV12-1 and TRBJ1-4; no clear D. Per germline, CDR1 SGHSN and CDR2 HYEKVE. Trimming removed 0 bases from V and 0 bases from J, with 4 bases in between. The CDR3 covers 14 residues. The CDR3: CASSLGVSNERLFF. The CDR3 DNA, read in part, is TGTGCCAGCTCTCTCGGGGTTTCCAACGAAAGATTATTT.

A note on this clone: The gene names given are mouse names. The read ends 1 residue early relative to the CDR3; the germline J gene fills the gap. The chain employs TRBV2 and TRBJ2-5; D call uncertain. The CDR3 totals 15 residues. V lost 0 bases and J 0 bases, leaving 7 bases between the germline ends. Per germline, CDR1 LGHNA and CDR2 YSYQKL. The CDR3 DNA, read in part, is TGTGCCAGCAGCCAAGACTCAGTTAACCAAGACACCCAGTAC. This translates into CASSQDSVNQDTQY. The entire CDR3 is CASSQDSVNQDTQYF.

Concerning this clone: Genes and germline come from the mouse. CDR3 in amino acids: CSSSPGTANSDYTF. The CDR3 DNA, read in part, is TGCTCCAGCAGCCCCGGGACAGCAAACTCCGACTACACC. The chain couples TRBV23 to TRBJ1-2; the table's D call, TRBD1, was not checked against the DNA. The CDR3 extends 1 residue past the end of the read, so its final part is completed from the germline J gene. Per germline, CDR1 KGHTA and CDR2 FQNQQP. The CDR3 extends over 14 amino acids.

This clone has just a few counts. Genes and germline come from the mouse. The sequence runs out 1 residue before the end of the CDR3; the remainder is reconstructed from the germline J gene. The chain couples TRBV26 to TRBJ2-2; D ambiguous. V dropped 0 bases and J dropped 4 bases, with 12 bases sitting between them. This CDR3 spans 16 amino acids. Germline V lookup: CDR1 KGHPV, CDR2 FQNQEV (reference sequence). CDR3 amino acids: CASSLSGGLGTGQLYF. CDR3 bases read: TGTGCCAGCAGTCTGTCGGGAGGGTTGGGCACCGGGCAGCTCTAC.

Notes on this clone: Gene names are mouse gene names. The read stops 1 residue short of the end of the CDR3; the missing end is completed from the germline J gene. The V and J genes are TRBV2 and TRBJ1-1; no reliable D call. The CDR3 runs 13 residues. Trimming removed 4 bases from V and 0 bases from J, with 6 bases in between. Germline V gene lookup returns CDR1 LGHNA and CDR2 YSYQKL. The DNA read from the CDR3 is TGTGCCAGCAGCCCCGGGCCAAACACAGAAGTCTTC. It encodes CASSPGPNTEVF. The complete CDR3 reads CASSPGPNTEVFF.

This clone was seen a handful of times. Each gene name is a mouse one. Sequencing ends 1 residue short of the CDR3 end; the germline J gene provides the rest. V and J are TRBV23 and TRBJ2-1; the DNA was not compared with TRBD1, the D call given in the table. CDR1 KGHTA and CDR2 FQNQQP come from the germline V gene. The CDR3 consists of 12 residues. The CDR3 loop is CSSSPGQLEQFF. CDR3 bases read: TGCTCCAGCAGTCCGGGACAGTTGGAGCAGTTC.

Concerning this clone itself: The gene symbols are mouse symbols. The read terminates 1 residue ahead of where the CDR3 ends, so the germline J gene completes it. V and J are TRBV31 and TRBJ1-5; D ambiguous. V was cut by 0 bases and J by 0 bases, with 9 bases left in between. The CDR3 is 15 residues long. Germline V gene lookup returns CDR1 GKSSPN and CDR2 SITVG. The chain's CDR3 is CAWSLDGYNNQAPLF. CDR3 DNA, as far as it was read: TGTGCCTGGAGTCTGGACGGATATAACAACCAGGCTCCGCTT.

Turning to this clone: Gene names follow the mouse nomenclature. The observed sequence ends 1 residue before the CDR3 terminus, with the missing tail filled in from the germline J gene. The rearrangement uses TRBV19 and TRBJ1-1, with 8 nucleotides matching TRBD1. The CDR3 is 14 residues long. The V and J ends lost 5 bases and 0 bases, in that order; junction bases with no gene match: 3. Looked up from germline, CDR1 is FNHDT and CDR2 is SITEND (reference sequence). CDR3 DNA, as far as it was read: TGTGCCAGCAGCCCAGGGGGCGCAAACACAGAAGTCTTC. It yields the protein CASSPGGANTEVF. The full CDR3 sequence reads CASSPGGANTEVFF.

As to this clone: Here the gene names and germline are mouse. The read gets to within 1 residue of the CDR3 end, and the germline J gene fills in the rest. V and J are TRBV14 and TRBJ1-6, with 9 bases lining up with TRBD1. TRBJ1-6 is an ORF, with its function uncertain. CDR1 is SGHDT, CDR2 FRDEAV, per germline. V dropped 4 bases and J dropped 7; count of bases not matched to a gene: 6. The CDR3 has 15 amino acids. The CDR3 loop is CASSRGTGRNSPLYF. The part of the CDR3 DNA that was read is TGTGCCAGCAGTCGAGGGACAGGGAGGAATTCGCCCCTCTAC.

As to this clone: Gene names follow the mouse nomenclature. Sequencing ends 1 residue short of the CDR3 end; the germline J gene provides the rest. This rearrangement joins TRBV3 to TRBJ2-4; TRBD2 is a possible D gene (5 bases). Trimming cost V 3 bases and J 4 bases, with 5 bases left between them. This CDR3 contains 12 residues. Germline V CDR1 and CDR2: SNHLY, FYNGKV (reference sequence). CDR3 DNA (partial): TGTGCCAGCAGCTTCTGGGAAAACACCTTGTAC. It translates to CASSFWENTLY. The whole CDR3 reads CASSFWENTLYF.

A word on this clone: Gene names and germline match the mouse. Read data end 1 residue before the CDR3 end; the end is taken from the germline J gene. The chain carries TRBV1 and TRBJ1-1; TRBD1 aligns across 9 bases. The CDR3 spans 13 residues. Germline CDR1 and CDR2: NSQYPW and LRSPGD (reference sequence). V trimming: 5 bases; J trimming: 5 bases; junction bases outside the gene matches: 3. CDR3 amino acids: CTCSPGQGTEVFF. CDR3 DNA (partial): TGCACCTGCAGTCCGGGACAGGGAACAGAAGTCTTC.

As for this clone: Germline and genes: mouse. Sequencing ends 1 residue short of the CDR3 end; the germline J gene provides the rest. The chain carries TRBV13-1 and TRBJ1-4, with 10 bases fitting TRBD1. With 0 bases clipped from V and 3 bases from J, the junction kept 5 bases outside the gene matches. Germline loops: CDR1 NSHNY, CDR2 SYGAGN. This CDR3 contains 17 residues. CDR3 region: CASSDAWDRGPNERLFF. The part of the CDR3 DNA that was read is TGTGCCAGCAGTGATGCATGGGACAGGGGTCCCAACGAAAGATTATTT.

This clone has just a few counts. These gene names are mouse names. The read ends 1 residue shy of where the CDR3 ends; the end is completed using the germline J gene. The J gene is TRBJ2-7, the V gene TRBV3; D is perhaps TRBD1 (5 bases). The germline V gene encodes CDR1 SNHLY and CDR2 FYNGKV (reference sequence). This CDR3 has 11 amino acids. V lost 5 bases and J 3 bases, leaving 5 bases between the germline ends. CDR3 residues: CASSQGYEQYF. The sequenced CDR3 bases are TGTGCCAGCAGCCAGGGCTATGAACAGTAC.

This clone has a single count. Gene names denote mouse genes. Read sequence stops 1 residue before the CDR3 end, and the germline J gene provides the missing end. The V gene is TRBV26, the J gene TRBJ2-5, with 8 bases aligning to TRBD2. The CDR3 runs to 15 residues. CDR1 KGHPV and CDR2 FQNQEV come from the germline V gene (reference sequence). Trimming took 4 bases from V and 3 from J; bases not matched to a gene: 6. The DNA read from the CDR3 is TGTGCCAGCAGTCAGACTGGGGCCTATCAAGACACCCAGTAC. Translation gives CASSQTGAYQDTQY. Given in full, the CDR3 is CASSQTGAYQDTQYF.

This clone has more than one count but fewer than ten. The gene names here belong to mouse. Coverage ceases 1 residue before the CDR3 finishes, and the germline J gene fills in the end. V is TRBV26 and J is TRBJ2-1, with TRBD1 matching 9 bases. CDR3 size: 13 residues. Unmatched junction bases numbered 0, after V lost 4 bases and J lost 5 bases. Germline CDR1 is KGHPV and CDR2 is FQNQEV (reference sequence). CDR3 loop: CASSRDRDAEQFF. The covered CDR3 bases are TGTGCCAGCAGTCGGGACAGGGATGCTGAGCAGTTC.

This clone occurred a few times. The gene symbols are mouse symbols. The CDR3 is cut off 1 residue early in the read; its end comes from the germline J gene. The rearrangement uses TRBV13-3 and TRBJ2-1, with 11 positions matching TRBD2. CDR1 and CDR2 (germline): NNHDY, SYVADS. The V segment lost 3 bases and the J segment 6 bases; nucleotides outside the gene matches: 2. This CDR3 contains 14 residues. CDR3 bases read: TGTGCCAGCAGTGGGGGACTGGGGGTTGCTGAGCAGTTC. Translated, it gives CASSGGLGVAEQF. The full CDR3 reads CASSGGLGVAEQFF.

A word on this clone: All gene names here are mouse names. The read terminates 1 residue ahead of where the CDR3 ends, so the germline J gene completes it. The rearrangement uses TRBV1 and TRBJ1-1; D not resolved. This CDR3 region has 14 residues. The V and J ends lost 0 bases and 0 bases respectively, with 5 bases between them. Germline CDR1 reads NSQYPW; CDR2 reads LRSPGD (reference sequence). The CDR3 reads CTCSADRANTEVFF. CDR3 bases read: TGCACCTGCAGTGCAGACAGAGCAAACACAGAAGTCTTC.

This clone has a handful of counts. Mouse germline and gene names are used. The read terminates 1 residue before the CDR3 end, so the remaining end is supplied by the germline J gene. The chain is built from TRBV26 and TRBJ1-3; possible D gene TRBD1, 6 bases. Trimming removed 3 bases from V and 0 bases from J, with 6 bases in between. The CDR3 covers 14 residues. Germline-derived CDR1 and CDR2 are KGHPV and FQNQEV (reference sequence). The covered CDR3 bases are TGTGCCAGCAGTCTACAGGGTTCTGGAAATACGCTCTAT. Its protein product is CASSLQGSGNTLY. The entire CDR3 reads CASSLQGSGNTLYF.

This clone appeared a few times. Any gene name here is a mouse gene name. This CDR3 reads CAWSPGGPYEQYF. The part of the CDR3 DNA that was read is TGTGCCTGGAGTCCTGGGGGGCCTTATGAACAGTAC. The J gene is TRBJ2-7, the V gene TRBV31, with TRBD2 identical over 8 bases. Read sequence stops 1 residue before the CDR3 end, and the germline J gene provides the missing end. V lost 1 base, J lost 4 bases, and 3 bases stayed unmatched. CDR1 and CDR2 from the germline V gene are GKSSPN and SITVG. The CDR3 is made up of 13 amino acids.

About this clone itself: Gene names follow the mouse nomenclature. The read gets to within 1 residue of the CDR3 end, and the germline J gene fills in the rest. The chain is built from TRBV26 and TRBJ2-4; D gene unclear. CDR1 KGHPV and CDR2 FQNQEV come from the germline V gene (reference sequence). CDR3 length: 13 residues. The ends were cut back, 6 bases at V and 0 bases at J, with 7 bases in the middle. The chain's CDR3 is CASSGTSQNTLYF. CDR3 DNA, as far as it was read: TGTGCCAGCAGCGGAACTAGTCAAAACACCTTGTAC.

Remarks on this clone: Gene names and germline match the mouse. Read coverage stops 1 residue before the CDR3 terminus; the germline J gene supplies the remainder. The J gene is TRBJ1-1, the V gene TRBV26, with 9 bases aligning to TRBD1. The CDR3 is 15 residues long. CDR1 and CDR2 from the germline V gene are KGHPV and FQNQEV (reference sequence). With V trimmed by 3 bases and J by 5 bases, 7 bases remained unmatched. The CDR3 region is CASSLRGQGGTEVFF. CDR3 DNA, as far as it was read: TGTGCCAGCAGTCTAAGGGGACAGGGAGGAACAGAAGTCTTC.

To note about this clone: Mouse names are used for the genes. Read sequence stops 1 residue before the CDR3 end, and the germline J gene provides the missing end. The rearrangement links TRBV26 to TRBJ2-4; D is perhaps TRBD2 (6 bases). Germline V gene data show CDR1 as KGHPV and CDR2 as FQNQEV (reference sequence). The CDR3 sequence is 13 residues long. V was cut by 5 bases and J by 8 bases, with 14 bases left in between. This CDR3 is CASSSGLGSTLYF. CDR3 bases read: TGTGCCAGCAGTTCAGGGCTGGGGAGCACCTTGTAC.

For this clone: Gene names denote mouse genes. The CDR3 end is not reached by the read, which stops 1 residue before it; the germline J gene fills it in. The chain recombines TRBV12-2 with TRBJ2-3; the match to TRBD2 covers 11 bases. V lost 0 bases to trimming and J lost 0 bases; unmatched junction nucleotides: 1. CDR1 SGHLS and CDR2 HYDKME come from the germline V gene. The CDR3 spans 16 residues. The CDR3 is CASSLTGGASAETLYF. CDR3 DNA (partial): TGTGCCAGCTCTCTCACTGGGGGGGCTAGTGCAGAAACGCTGTAT. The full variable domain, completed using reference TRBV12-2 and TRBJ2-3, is NSGVVQSPRYIIKGKGERSILKCIPISGHLSVAWYQQTQGQELKFFIQHYDKMERDKGNLPSRFSVQQFDDYHSEMNMSALELEDSAVYFCASSLTGGASAETLYFGSGTRLTVL.

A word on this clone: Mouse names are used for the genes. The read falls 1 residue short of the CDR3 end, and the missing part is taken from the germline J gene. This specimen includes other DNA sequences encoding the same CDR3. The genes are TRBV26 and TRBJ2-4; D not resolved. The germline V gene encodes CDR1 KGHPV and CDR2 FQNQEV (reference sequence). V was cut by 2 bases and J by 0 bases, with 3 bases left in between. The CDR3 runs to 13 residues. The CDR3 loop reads CASSLNSQNTLYF. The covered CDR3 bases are TGTGCCAGCAGTCTGAACAGTCAAAACACCTTGTAC. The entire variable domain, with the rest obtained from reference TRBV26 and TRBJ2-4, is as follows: NSKVIQTPRYLVKGQGQKAKMRCIPEKGHPVVFWYQQNKNNEFKFLINFQNQEVLQQIDMTEKRFSAECPSNSPCSLEIQSSEAGDSALYLCASSLNSQNTLYFGAGTRLSVL.

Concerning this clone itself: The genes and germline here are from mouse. The DNA read from the CDR3 is TGTGCAAGCAAGACTGGGGGGGCAAAAGACACCCAGTAC. Translation: CASKTGGAKDTQY. Given in full, the CDR3 is CASKTGGAKDTQYF. The rearrangement joins TRBV16 to TRBJ2-5, with 12 nucleotides matching TRBD2. The sequence runs out 1 residue before the end of the CDR3; the remainder is reconstructed from the germline J gene. After removal of 7 bases from V and 4 bases from J, the junction contained 3 bases not matched to a gene. Per germline, CDR1 SGHSA and CDR2 FRNQAP. CDR3 length equals 14 residues. Variable domain in full (rest from reference TRBV16 and TRBJ2-5): NAGVIQTPRHKVTGKGQEATLWCEPISGHSAVFWYRQTIVQGLEFLTYFRNQAPIDDSGMPKERFSAQMPNQSHSTLKIQSTQPQDSAVYLCASKTGGAKDTQYFGPGTRLLVL.

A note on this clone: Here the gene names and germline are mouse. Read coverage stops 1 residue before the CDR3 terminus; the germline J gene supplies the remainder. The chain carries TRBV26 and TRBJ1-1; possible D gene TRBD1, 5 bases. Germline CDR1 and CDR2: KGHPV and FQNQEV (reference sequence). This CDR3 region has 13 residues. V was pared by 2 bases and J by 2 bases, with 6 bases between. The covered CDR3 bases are TGTGCCAGCAGTCTGGGACACAACACAGAAGTCTTC. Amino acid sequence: CASSLGHNTEVF. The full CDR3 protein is CASSLGHNTEVFF.

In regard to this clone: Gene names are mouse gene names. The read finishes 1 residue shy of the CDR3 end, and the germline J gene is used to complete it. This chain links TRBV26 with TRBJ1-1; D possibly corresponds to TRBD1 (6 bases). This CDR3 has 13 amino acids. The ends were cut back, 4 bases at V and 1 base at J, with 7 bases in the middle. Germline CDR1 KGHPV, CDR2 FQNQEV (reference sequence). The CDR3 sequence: CASSHRENTEVFF. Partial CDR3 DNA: TGTGCCAGCAGTCACAGGGAAAACACAGAAGTCTTC.

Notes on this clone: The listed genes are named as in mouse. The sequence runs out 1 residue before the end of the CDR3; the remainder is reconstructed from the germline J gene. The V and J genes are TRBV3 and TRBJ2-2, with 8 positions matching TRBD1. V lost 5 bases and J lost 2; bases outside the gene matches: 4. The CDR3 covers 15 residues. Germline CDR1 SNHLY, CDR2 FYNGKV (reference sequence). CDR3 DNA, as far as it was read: TGTGCCAGCAGCCCATGGACAGGGAACACCGGGCAGCTCTAC. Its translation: CASSPWTGNTGQLY. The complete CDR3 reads CASSPWTGNTGQLYF.

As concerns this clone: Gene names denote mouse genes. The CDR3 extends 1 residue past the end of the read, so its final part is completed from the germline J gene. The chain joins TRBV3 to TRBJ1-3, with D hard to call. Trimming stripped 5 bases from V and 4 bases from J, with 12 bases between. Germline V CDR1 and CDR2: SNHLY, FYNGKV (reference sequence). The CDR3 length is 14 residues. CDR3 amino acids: CASSLEGAGNTLYF. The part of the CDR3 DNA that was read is TGTGCCAGCAGCCTCGAGGGCGCCGGAAATACGCTCTAT. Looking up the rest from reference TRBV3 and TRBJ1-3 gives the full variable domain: GPKVLQIPSHQIIDMGQMVTLNCDPVSNHLYFYWYKQILGQQMEFLVNFYNGKVMEKSKLFKDQFSVERPDGSYFTLKIQPTALEDSAVYFCASSLEGAGNTLYFGEGSRLIVV.

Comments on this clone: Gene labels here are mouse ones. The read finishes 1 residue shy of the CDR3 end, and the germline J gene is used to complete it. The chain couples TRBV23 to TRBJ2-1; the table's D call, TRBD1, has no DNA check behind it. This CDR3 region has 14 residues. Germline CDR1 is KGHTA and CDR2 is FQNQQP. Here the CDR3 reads CSSSRQGDYAEQFF. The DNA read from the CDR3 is TGCTCCAGCAGTAGACAGGGGGATTATGCTGAGCAGTTC.